Each of the 16 T cell receptor beta chains below was sequenced from the same sample in a study of glioma-infiltrating T cells. Using RNA template, CDR3s of TCR alpha and beta were amplified with iRepertoire arm-PCR. TCRdb re-called the multiplex PCR reads with MiXCR, one entry per CDR3 protein. This table holds about 110,000 distinct CDR3 sequences, under 30% found once. Sample: glioma tissue, nonneoplastic brain tissue, or PBMCs (not recorded which). The origin of the receptors is a human donor with low-grade glioma or glioblastoma, undergoing nonglioma brain surgery, or in good health (not recorded which).

This clonotype came up many times. The chain employs TRBV20-1 and TRBJ2-4; TRBD2 might be the D (5 bases). Per germline, CDR1 DFQATT and CDR2 SNEGSKA (reference sequence). Trimming removed 3 bases from V and 6 bases from J, with 12 bases in between. The length of the CDR3 is 13 residues. CDR3 nucleotide sequence: TGCAGTGCTAGCCCGGGCCTAGCAAACATTCAGTACTTC. It translates to CSASPGLANIQYF.

This clonotype was detected many times. The genes are TRBV29-1 and TRBJ2-1; TRBD2 agrees at 10 bases. Germline loops: CDR1 SQVTM, CDR2 ANQGSEA. The CDR3 length is 14 residues. The J segment lost 8 bases and the V segment lost 7 bases, leaving 11 bases of the junction unmatched. CDR3 protein: CSGSPAGGPYEQFF. The DNA of the CDR3 is TGCAGCGGGTCCCCAGCGGGAGGGCCTTATGAGCAGTTCTTC.

This clonotype appeared many times. V usage is TRBV7-9 and J usage is TRBJ2-7; TRBD1 matches at 9 bases. CDR1 is SEHNR, CDR2 FQNEAQ, per germline (reference sequence). The V and J ends lost 5 bases and 3 bases, in that order; junction bases with no gene match: 5. The CDR3 sequence is 14 residues long. For the CDR3, the DNA is TGTGCCAGCAGCGAGGGACAGGGTGACTACGAGCAGTACTTC. This gives the protein CASSEGQGDYEQYF.

Only a few counts were recorded for this clonotype. V and J are TRBV4-2 and TRBJ1-5, with 7 bases matching TRBD1. Germline CDR1 is LGHNA and CDR2 is YNFKEQ. CDR3 length: 16 amino acids. V shed 0 bases, J shed 5 bases, and the junction held 7 bases outside the gene matches. In DNA form, the CDR3 reads TGTGCCAGCAGCCAAGAAAGAGGACAGGCCGATCAGCCCCAGCATTTT. It specifies CASSQERGQADQPQHF.

This clonotype was detected ten times or more. This chain uses TRBV2 with TRBJ2-3; unclear D gene. Germline V lookup: CDR1 SNHLY, CDR2 FYNNEI. The CDR3 totals 13 residues. V lost 4 bases and J lost 0, with 5 bases in between. In DNA form, the CDR3 reads TGTGCCAGCAGTGGACATAGCACAGATACGCAGTATTTT. Translating it yields CASSGHSTDTQYF.

The chain carries TRBV27 and TRBJ2-1, with 14 bases matching TRBD2. Losses at the gene ends were 4 bases for V and 9 bases for J; bases not matched to a gene: 11. The CDR3 has 17 residues. From germline, CDR1 is MNHEY and CDR2 SMNVEV (reference sequence). CDR3 in amino acids: CASSSPGTSGRVGEQFF. In DNA form, the CDR3 reads TGTGCCAGCAGTTCCCCCGGGACTAGCGGGAGAGTTGGTGAGCAGTTCTTC.

This clonotype was counted only a few times. The CDR3 protein is CSVSFTTDTQYF. The DNA for the CDR3 is TGCAGCGTTTCCTTTACCACAGATACGCAGTATTTT. The rearrangement uses TRBV29-1 and TRBJ2-3; D not resolved. From germline, CDR1 is SQVTM and CDR2 ANQGSEA. The CDR3 is 12 amino acids. V was shortened by 5 bases and J by 2 bases, with 8 bases between the two germline ends.

This clonotype was found many times. The chain has TRBV18 and TRBJ2-1; a weak D match, TRBD2 (6 bases). This CDR3 region has 12 residues. Germline CDR1 is KGHSH and CDR2 is LQKENI. The V end was cut by 6 bases, the J end by 9 bases, with 12 bases between. The CDR3: CASSGSLGEQFF. CDR3 bases: TGTGCCAGCTCCGGGAGCCTCGGTGAGCAGTTCTTC.

The J gene is TRBJ1-3, the V gene TRBV12-3 or TRBV12-4; the D is unclear. This CDR3 spans 15 amino acids. Trimming took 1 base from V and 4 from J, leaving 11 bases between them. The CDR3 DNA follows: TGTGCCAGCAGTTTAGAATCCCGGGGAGGAAACACCATATATTTT. Translation gives CASSLESRGGNTIYF.

Many counts were recorded for this clonotype. This chain connects TRBV20-1 to TRBJ2-7, with D possibly TRBD2 on 5 matching bases. Deletions cut 6 bases from V and 0 bases from J, with 12 bases between. The germline CDR1 and CDR2 sequences are DFQATT and SNEGSKA (reference sequence). The length of the CDR3 is 13 residues. In DNA, the CDR3 is TGCAGTGCAGGAAGAGGGCCCTCCTACGAGCAGTACTTC. It yields the protein CSAGRGPSYEQYF.

This clonotype was counted between two and nine times. A much larger clone lies a single base off, so this may be a read error. V gene TRBV28 combines with J gene TRBJ2-5; D remains unclear. The CDR3 runs to 13 residues. In germline, CDR1 is MDHEN, CDR2 SYDVKM. The CDR3 loop is CASSYPNQEAQYF. The DNA for the CDR3 is TGTGCCAGCAGTTACCCTAATCAAGAGGCCCAGTACTTC.

The J gene is TRBJ2-5, the V gene TRBV20-1; a possible D gene is TRBD1 (6 bases). The V gene lost 4 bases and the J gene lost 2 bases, with 17 bases spanning the gap. The CDR3 runs to 15 residues. Germline CDR1 reads DFQATT; CDR2 reads SNEGSKA (reference sequence). CDR3 region: CSATSGHSSQETQYF. The CDR3 nucleotides are TGCAGTGCTACTTCGGGACACTCATCACAAGAGACCCAGTACTTC.

This clonotype showed up many times. The chain recombines TRBV4-3 with TRBJ2-4; maybe TRBD2 (5 bases). The CDR3 is 15 residues long. The V and J ends lost 0 bases and 6 bases respectively, with 12 bases between them. Germline V CDR1 and CDR2: LGHNA, YSLEER. Here the CDR3 DNA reads TGCGCCAGCAGCCAAGATTCCAACCGGGGAAACATTCAGTACTTC. This codes for CASSQDSNRGNIQYF.

This clonotype was recorded at least ten times. This sequence joins TRBV14 and TRBJ2-1; D not certain. The CDR3 runs 13 residues. Germline CDR1 reads SGHDN; CDR2 reads FVKESK. V was cut by 0 bases and J by 12 bases, with 12 bases left in between. CDR3: CASSQEKYSRQFF. In nucleotides, the CDR3 is TGTGCCAGCAGCCAAGAGAAATATTCAAGGCAGTTCTTC. Full variable domain (rest looked up from reference TRBV14 and TRBJ2-1): EAGVTQFPSHSVIEKGQTVTLRCDPISGHDNLYWYRRVMGKEIKFLLHFVKESKQDESGMPNNRFLAERTGGTYSTLKVQPAELEDSGVYFCASSQEKYSRQFFGPGTRLTVL.

This clonotype was seen repeatedly, ten times or more. The chain employs TRBV2 and TRBJ1-4; 8 bases are a match to TRBD1. Germline V gene lookup returns CDR1 SNHLY and CDR2 FYNNEI. The CDR3 consists of 14 residues. The trim removed 5 bases at V and 7 bases at J, leaving 6 bases unmatched. CDR3 sequence (DNA): TGTGCCAGCAGTTTCCAGGGGGCGGCTGAAAAACTGTTTTTT. The encoded protein is CASSFQGAAEKLFF.

This clonotype was counted many times. The V call is TRBV5-1, the J call TRBJ1-1; D gene unclear. Trimming removed 1 base from V and 5 bases from J, with 9 bases in between. The CDR3 has 13 amino acids. Germline V gene sequence: CDR1 SGHRS, CDR2 YFSETQ. The CDR3 DNA sequence: TGCGCCAGCAGCTTGAAAGGAGAAACTGAAGCTTTCTTT. Its translation is CASSLKGETEAFF.